This TCR beta chain was observed in a study of a mutant IDH1 vaccine in newly diagnosed glioma. Repertoires were generated with immunoSEQ multiplex PCR, while TCRdb's copy carries only in-frame clones and drops some. There are around 33,000 clones in the sample; around nine tenths occur only once, and about 12% lies in the top ten. About this clone: Its antigen is undetermined.

Time point described: week 47, end of study. The investigators gave 300 ug of mutant IDH1 20-mer peptide in each vaccine dose, together with topical imiquimod. During weeks 1, 3, 5, 7, 11, 15, 19 and 23, patients received eight vaccinations. The CDR3 sequence is 14 residues long. Trimming removed 0 bases from V and 9 bases from J; junction bases left unmatched: 4. The germline V gene encodes CDR1 SGHDN and CDR2 FVKESK. The sample was PBMCs, taken from a glioma patient whose treatment included an IDH1 peptide vaccine. The rearrangement uses TRBV14 and TRBJ2-3, with TRBD2 identical over 9 bases. The clonotype originates from a woman aged 30 to 39 with glioma. CDR3: CASSQDAGGITQYF. DNA for the CDR3: TGTGCCAGCAGCCAAGACGCGGGGGGGATCACGCAGTATTTT.